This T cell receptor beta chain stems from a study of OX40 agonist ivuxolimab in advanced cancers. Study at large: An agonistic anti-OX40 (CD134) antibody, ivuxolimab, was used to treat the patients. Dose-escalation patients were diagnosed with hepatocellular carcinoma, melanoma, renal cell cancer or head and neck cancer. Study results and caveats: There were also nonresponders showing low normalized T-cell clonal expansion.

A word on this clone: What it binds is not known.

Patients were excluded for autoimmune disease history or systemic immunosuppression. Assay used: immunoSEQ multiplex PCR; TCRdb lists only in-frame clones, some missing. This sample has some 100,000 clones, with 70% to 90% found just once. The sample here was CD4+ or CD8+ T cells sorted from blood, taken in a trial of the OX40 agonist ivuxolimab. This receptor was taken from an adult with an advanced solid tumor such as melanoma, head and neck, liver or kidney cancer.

The CDR3 spells CASGSDEKLFF. The CDR3, as DNA: TGTGCCAGCGGCTCGGACGAAAAACTGTTTTTT. The chain links TRBV5-5 to TRBJ1-4; no clear D. Per the germline V gene, CDR1 is SGHKS and CDR2 is YYEKEE (reference sequence). The CDR3 contains 11 residues. The V gene lost 7 bases and the J gene lost 8 bases, with 9 bases spanning the gap.